This T cell receptor beta chain derives from a study of shared clonotypes between healthy human individuals. Subsets obtained from CD4+ cells comprised CD45RA+ naive and CD45RA-negative memory cells. The assay was immunoSEQ multiplex PCR, and TCRdb's table has in-frame clones only and misses some. Of more than 500,000 clones listed, approximately 95% were seen once; the top ten hold about 0.067%. Trimming left V 6 bases short and J 7 bases short, with 19 bases between. Germline V gene lookup returns CDR1 LNHDA and CDR2 SQIVND (reference sequence). CDR3 length equals 14 residues. The chain employs TRBV19 and TRBJ2-7; maybe TRBD1 (5 bases). This TCR came from a woman in her thirties in good health. Source material: naive CD4+ T cells sorted from blood. As for subset: CD45RA+ positively selected. The CDR3: CASRTSAGLEEQYF. CDR3 bases: TGTGCCAGTAGGACGAGTGCAGGGTTGGAAGAGCAGTACTTC.